The clone carrying this T cell receptor (beta chain) has just one count. Antigen unknown. As to treatment: around 19 received Ad26.COV2.S at low or high dose, single or two shots; several received placebo; per-sample allocation not given. Day 63 after the first vaccine or placebo injection was the time point for sampling. This CDR3 contains 13 residues. V lost 5 bases, J lost 6 bases, and 13 bases lay in between. Per the germline V gene, CDR1 is SGHTA and CDR2 is FQGTGA. Measured with immunoSEQ multiplex PCR; TCRdb has only the in-frame clones, and not every one. Found here are about 350,000 clones, roughly nine tenths of them singletons; the top ten hold 6.4%. This sample stems from a study of Ad26.COV2.S vaccination and SARS-CoV-2 variants. Across the whole study: A participant enrolled in the COV1001 Ad26.COV2.S trial arm provided the sample. Study-wide results and limits: Assessments of TCR breadth and depth may have underestimated the total T cell responses. Spike-specific TCR breadth was greater in vaccine than placebo recipients. Reported post-vaccination CD8+ and CD4+ T cell responses to spike showed substantial breadth.

Here the sequenced sample was peripheral blood, taken in a trial of Ad26.COV2.S vaccine versus placebo. This chain joins TRBV7-3 and TRBJ1-2; the D gene is possibly TRBD1 (5 bases). The TCR comes from a person aged 18-65 years who received the Ad26.COV2.S COVID-19 vaccine or a placebo. As DNA, the CDR3 is TGTGCCAGCAGCGAAGTCGGGGGAGATGGCTACACCTTC. Residues: CASSEVGGDGYTF. The variable domain in full, with the rest retrieved from reference TRBV7-3 and TRBJ1-2, is GAGVSQTPSNKVTEKGKYVELRCDPISGHTALYWYRQSLGQGPEFLIYFQGTGAADDSGLPNDRFFAVRPEGSVSTLKIQRTERGDSAVYLCASSEVGGDGYTFGSGTRLTVV.